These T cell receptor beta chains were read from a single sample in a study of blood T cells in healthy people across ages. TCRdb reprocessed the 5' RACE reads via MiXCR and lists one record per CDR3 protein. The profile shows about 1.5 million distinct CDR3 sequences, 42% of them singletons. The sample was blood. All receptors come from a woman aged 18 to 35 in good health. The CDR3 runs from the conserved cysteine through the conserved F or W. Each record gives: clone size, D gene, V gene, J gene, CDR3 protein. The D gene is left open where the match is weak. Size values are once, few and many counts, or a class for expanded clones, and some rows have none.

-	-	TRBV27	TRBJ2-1	CASSSSHTYNEQFF
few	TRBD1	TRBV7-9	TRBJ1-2	CASSGDRAYGYTF
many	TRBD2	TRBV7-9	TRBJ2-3	CASSLGGGGTDTQYF
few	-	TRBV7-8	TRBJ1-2	CASNTDGLTYGYTF
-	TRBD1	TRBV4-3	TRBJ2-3	CASRYPGTGGLNTQYF
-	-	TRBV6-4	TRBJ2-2	CATRSGLQGNSGELFF
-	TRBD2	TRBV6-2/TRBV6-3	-	CASPSGGRTDIQYF
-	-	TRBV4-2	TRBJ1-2	CASTHDRGETYGYTF
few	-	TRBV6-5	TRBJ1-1	CASSYRGDWVTEAFF
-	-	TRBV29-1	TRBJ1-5	CSVATGWDQPQHF